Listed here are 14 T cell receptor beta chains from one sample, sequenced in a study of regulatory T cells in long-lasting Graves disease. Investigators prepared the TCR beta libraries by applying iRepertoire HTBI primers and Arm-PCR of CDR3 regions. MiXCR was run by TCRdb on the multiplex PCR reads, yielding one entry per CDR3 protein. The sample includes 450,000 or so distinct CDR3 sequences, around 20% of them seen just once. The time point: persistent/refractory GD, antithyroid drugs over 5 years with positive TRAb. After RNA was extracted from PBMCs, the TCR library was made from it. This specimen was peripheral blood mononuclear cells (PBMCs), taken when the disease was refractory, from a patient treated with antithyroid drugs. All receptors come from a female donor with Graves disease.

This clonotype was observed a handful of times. As DNA, the CDR3 is TGTGCCAGCAGCGGACTAGCGGGAGCGTCCCAGTACTTC. This sequence encodes CASSGLAGASQYF. The V gene is TRBV27, the J gene TRBJ2-5; 13 positions match TRBD2. Unmatched junction bases numbered 4, after V lost 6 bases and J lost 9 bases. The germline gives CDR1 MNHEY, CDR2 SMNVEV (reference sequence). This CDR3 contains 13 residues.

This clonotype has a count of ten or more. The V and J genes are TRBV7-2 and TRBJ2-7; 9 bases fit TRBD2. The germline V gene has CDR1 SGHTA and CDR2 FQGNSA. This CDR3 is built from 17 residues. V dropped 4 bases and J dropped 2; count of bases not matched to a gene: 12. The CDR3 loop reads CASSWGGTSGYAYEQYF. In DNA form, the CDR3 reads TGTGCCAGCAGCTGGGGGGGTACTAGCGGGTATGCCTACGAGCAGTACTTC.

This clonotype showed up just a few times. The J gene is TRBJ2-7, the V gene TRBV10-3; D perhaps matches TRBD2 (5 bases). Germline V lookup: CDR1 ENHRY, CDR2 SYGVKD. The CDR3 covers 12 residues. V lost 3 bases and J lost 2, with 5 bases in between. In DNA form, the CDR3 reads TGTGCCATCAGTGAACTAGCCTACGAGCAGTACTTC. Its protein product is CAISELAYEQYF.

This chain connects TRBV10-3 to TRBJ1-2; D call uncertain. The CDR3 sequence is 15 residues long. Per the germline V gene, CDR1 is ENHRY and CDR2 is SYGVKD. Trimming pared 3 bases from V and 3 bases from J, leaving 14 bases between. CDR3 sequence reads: CAISDKVSRDYGYTF. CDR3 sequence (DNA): TGTGCCATCAGTGACAAGGTTTCAAGGGACTATGGCTACACCTTC.

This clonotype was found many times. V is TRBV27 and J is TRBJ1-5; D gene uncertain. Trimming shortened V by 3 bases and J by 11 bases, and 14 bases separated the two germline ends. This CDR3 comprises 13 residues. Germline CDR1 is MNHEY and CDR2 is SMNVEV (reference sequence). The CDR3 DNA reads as TGTGCCAGCAGTTTCTCTCTTTCCGAAGCCCAGCATTTT. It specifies CASSFSLSEAQHF.

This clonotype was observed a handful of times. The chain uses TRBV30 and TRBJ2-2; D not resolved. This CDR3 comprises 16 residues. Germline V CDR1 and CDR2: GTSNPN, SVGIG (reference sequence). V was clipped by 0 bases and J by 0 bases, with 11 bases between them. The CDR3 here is CAWSVQGGANTGELFF. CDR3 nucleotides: TGTGCCTGGAGTGTACAAGGCGGAGCGAACACCGGGGAGCTGTTTTTT.

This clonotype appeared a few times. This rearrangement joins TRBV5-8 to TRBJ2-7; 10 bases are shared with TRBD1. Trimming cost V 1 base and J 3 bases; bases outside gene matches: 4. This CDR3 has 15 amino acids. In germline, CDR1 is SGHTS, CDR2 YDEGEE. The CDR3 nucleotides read TGTGCCAGCAGCTTGACCGGGACAGGGGACTACGAGCAGTACTTC. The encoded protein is CASSLTGTGDYEQYF.

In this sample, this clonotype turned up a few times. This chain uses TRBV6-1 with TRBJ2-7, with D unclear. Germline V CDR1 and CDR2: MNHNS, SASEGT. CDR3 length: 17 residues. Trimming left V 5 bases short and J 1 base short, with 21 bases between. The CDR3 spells CASSRNPTRVTSYEQYF. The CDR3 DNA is TGTGCCAGCAGTCGCAACCCAACCCGGGTTACGTCCTACGAGCAGTACTTC.

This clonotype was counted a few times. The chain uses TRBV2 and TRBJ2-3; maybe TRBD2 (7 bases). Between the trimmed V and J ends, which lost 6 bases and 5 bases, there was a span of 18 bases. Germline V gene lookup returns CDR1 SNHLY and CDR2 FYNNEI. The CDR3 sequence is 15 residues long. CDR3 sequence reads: CASSAEGGRGDTQYF. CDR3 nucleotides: TGTGCCAGCAGCGCTGAGGGGGGGCGTGGAGATACGCAGTATTTT.

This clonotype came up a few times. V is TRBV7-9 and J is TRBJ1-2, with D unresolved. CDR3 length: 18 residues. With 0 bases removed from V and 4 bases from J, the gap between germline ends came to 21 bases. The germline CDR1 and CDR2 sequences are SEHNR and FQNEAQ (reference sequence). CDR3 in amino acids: CASSLAVLSSVEGYGYTF. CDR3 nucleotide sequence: TGTGCCAGCAGCTTAGCGGTCCTTTCGTCGGTTGAAGGCTATGGCTACACCTTC.

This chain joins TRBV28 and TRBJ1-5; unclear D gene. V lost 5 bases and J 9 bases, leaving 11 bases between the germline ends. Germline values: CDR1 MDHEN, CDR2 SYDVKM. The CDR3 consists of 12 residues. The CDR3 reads CASSPSFGPQHF. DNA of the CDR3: TGTGCCAGCAGTCCGTCTTTCGGGCCCCAGCATTTT.

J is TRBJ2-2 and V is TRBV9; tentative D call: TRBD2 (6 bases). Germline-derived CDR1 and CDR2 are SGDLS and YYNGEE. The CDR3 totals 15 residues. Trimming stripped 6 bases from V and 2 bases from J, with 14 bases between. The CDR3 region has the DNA TGTGCCAGCAACAGACCGGGAGTAAACACCGGGGAGCTGTTTTTT. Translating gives CASNRPGVNTGELFF.

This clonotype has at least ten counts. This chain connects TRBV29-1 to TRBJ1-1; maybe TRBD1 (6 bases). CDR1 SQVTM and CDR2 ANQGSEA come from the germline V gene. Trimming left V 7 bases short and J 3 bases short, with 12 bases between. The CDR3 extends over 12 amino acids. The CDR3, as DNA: TGCAGCGCCGGAGGGGGGTACACTGAAGCTTTCTTT. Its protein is CSAGGGYTEAFF. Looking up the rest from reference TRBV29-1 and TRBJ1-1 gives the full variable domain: SAVISQKPSRDICQRGTSLTIQCQVDSQVTMMFWYRQQPGQSLTLIATANQGSEATYESGFVIDKFPISRPNLTFSTLTVSNMSPEDSSIYLCSAGGGYTEAFFGQGTRLTVV.

The CDR3 spells CASSWDTQETQYF. In DNA form, the CDR3 reads TGCGCCAGCAGCTGGGACACGCAAGAGACCCAGTACTTC. J is TRBJ2-5 and V is TRBV5-1; TRBD1 might be the D (6 bases). V lost 3 bases, J lost 2 bases, and 8 bases lay in between. The CDR3 is 13 residues long. Germline assignment: CDR1 SGHRS and CDR2 YFSETQ.